These T cell receptor beta chains were read from a single sample in a study of T cell repertoires in cytomegalovirus infection. These TCRs' antigens remain unknown. TCRdb reprocessed the reads via MiXCR and lists one record per CDR3 protein. The data hold around 710,000 distinct CDR3 sequences, with 25% to 35% observed a single time. Sequenced material: cultured CD8+ T cells from PBMCs, taken from culture after CMV antigen stimulation. The receptor source for this set is a human donor in good health (CMV status not recorded). Some clones in this sample may be carry-over from other donors' samples. CDR3s include the opening cysteine and the closing phenylalanine or tryptophan. The order of the fields is clone size, CDR3 length, J gene, V gene, D gene, CDR3 DNA, CDR3 protein. A D gene is named only where the DNA matches it firmly. Some rows have no size entry. The others give once, few or many, or a class for an expanded clone.

size: NA
length: 13
J: TRBJ1-2
V: TRBV29-1
D: NA
DNA: TGCAGCGTTGAGGAGAGGCGACACTATGGCTACACCTTC
CDR3: CSVEERRHYGYTF

size: few
length: 13
J: TRBJ1-4
V: TRBV6-1
D: NA
DNA: TGTGCCAGCAGTTTGGAGGGGAATGAAAAACTGTTTTTT
CDR3: CASSLEGNEKLFF

size: few
length: 15
J: TRBJ2-5
V: TRBV7-9
D: NA
DNA: TGTGCCAGCACCTCCCAACGCAGGGGGAGGGAGACCCAGTACTTC
CDR3: CASTSQRRGRETQYF

size: NA
length: 13
J: TRBJ1-2
V: TRBV4-3
D: NA
DNA: TGCGCCAGCAGCCAAGGATCGGCAGATGGCTACACCTTC
CDR3: CASSQGSADGYTF

size: few
length: 11
J: TRBJ2-3
V: TRBV12-3/TRBV12-4
D: NA
DNA: TGTGCCAGCACTTTTGGGAATACGCAGTATTTT
CDR3: CASTFGNTQYF

size: NA
length: 13
J: TRBJ1-2
V: TRBV7-2
D: NA
DNA: TGTGCCAGCAGCTACGTCAGGTCTGGCGGCTACACCTTC
CDR3: CASSYVRSGGYTF

size: NA
length: 15
J: TRBJ2-3
V: TRBV27
D: NA
DNA: TGTGCCAGCAGTCCCCTAGTGATTAGCACAGATACGCAGTATTTT
CDR3: CASSPLVISTDTQYF

size: few
length: 13
J: TRBJ1-2
V: TRBV11-2
D: NA
DNA: TGTGCCAGCAGCTTAGATATAGGGGAAGGCTACACCTTC
CDR3: CASSLDIGEGYTF

size: NA
length: 14
J: TRBJ1-1
V: TRBV6-6
D: NA
DNA: TGTGCCAGCAGCGAAGGGGACACCCACACTGAAGCTTTCTTT
CDR3: CASSEGDTHTEAFF

size: NA
length: 11
J: TRBJ2-1
V: TRBV13
D: NA
DNA: TGTGCCAGCAGCTCGGACAGTGAGCAGTTCTTC
CDR3: CASSSDSEQFF

size: few
length: 13
J: TRBJ1-2
V: TRBV20-1
D: TRBD1
DNA: TGCAGTGCTAGAGATCTAGGGGGCCGGGGCTACACCTTC
CDR3: CSARDLGGRGYTF

size: many
length: 16
J: TRBJ2-1
V: TRBV7-2
D: NA
DNA: TGTGCCAGCAGCCCGTCTCATGGGTTGGCCTACAATGAGCAGTTCTTC
CDR3: CASSPSHGLAYNEQFF

size: NA
length: 12
J: TRBJ2-3
V: TRBV20-1
D: NA
DNA: TGCAGTGCCCTCTTTGAGACAGATACGCAGTATTTT
CDR3: CSALFETDTQYF

size: few
length: 16
J: TRBJ1-5
V: TRBV7-9
D: NA
DNA: TGTGCCAGCAGCCCCGGGATACACGACATGGATCAGCCCCAGCATTTT
CDR3: CASSPGIHDMDQPQHF

size: few
length: 13
J: TRBJ2-5
V: TRBV11-1
D: NA
DNA: TGTGCCAGCAGCTTAGTTCCCGGAGAGACCCAGTACTTC
CDR3: CASSLVPGETQYF

size: few
length: 12
J: TRBJ2-1
V: TRBV4-2
D: NA
DNA: TGTGCCAGCAGTCCCGCGGGGTATGAGCAGTTCTTC
CDR3: CASSPAGYEQFF

size: NA
length: 15
J: TRBJ2-2
V: TRBV27
D: NA
DNA: TGTGCCAGCAGTTTTGGAACCCCCGGCACCGGGGAGCTGTTTTTT
CDR3: CASSFGTPGTGELFF

size: NA
length: 16
J: TRBJ2-3
V: TRBV28
D: TRBD2
DNA: TGTGCCAGCAGTCGTCGGACTAGCGCGAACACAGATACGCAGTATTTT
CDR3: CASSRRTSANTDTQYF

size: NA
length: 17
J: TRBJ2-1
V: TRBV6-5
D: NA
DNA: TGTGCCAGCAGTTACTCGGTCGGACAGTGGGGTTTCAATGAGCAGTTCTTC
CDR3: CASSYSVGQWGFNEQFF

size: NA
length: 15
J: TRBJ1-1
V: TRBV27
D: NA
DNA: TGTGCCAGCAGTTTGGCGGGACACCTGAACACTGAAGCTTTCTTT
CDR3: CASSLAGHLNTEAFF

size: NA
length: 21
J: TRBJ2-2
V: TRBV2
D: TRBD2
DNA: TGTGCCAGCAGTGGGGCCCCTGGGGGGACTAGCGGGATAGGAACGCCGCCGGAGCTGTTTTTT
CDR3: CASSGAPGGTSGIGTPPELFF

size: NA
length: 15
J: TRBJ2-3
V: TRBV9
D: NA
DNA: TGTGCCAGCAGCGTGTCGGGCCCCAGCACAGATACGCAGTATTTT
CDR3: CASSVSGPSTDTQYF

size: NA
length: 16
J: TRBJ2-1
V: TRBV12-3/TRBV12-4
D: TRBD2
DNA: TGTGCCAGCATCTCTACCGGGACTAGCGGGGGGAATGAGCAGTTCTTC
CDR3: CASISTGTSGGNEQFF

size: NA
length: 17
J: TRBJ2-5
V: TRBV6-5
D: TRBD1
DNA: TGTGCCAGCAGTTACTCGACTCCGGGACAGCCGGGGGAGACCCAGTACTTC
CDR3: CASSYSTPGQPGETQYF

size: many
length: 15
J: TRBJ2-2
V: TRBV19
D: TRBD2
DNA: TGTGCCAGTAGTTGGACTAGCGGGGGGGCCGGGGAGCTGTTTTTT
CDR3: CASSWTSGGAGELFF

size: NA
length: 16
J: TRBJ2-3
V: TRBV5-4
D: NA
DNA: TGTGCCAGCAGCTTGATCATGGGGGCCTGGGGAGATACGCAGTATTTT
CDR3: CASSLIMGAWGDTQYF

size: NA
length: 17
J: TRBJ2-5
V: TRBV14
D: TRBD2
DNA: TGTGCCAGCAGCCAAGTAAGACTAGCGAGCCTCCAAGAGACCCAGTACTTC
CDR3: CASSQVRLASLQETQYF

size: few
length: 13
J: TRBJ1-2
V: TRBV3-1
D: NA
DNA: TGTGCCAGCAGCCAAGATCGACAGGAAGGCTACACCTTC
CDR3: CASSQDRQEGYTF

size: many
length: 17
J: TRBJ1-6
V: TRBV7-8
D: NA
DNA: TGTGCCAGCAGCCCAGGACTCAACCGGGATTATAATTCACCCCTCCACTTT
CDR3: CASSPGLNRDYNSPLHF

size: few
length: 13
J: TRBJ2-5
V: TRBV27
D: NA
DNA: TGTGCCAGCAGTTTGACGGAGCAAGAGACCCAGTACTTC
CDR3: CASSLTEQETQYF